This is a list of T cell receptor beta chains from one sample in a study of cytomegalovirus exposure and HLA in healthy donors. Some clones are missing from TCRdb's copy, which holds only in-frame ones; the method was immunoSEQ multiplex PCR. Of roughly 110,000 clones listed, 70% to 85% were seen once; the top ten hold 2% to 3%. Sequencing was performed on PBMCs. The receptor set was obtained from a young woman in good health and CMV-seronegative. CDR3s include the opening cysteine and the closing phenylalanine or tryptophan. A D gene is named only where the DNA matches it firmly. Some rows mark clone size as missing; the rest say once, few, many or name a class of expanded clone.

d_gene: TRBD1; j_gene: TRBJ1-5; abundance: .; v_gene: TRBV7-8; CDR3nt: TGTGCCAGCAGCGACAGGGGAGGGCAGCCCCAGCATTTT; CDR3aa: CASSDRGGQPQHF
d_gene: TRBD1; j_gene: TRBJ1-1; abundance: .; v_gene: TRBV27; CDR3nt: TGTGCCAGCACCGGGACAGGGAGAGCCACTGAAGCTTTCTTT; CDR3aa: CASTGTGRATEAFF
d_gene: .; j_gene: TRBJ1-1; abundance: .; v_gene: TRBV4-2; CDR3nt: TGTGCCAGCAGCCAAGATAGGGGGAGTCAGATGAACACTGAAGCTTTCTTT; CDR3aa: CASSQDRGSQMNTEAFF
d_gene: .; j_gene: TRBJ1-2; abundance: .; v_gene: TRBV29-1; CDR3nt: TGCAGCGTTGGGCAGGGAACTTATGGCTACACCTTC; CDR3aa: CSVGQGTYGYTF
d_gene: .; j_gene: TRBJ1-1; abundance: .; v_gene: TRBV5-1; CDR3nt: TGCGCCAGCCATGACCCGGGCCTCGGAGGGGAAGCTTTCTTT; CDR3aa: CASHDPGLGGEAFF
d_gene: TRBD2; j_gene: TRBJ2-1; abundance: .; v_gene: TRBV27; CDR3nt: TGTGCCAGCAGTTTCATTGACCCCCGACTAGCGGGAGCACGCAATGAGCAGTTCTTC; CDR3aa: CASSFIDPRLAGARNEQFF
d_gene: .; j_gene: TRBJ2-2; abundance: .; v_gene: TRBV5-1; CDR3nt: TGCGCCAGCAGCCTGGACAGCCACACCGGGGAGCTGTTTTTT; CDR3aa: CASSLDSHTGELFF
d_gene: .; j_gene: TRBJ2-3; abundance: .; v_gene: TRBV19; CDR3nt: TGTGCCACCTCTGCGGGCGCTTCCGCAGATACGCAGTATTTT; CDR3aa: CATSAGASADTQYF
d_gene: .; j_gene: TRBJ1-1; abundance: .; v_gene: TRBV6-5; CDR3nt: TGTGCCAGCAGTTACTTTTCTCAGGCTTTCTTT; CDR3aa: CASSYFSQAFF
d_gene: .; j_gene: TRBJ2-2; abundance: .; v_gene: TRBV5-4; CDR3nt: TGTGCCAGCAGCTTATCAAGTGGGGCTTTTATTTCCACCGGGGAGCTGTTTTTT; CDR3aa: CASSLSSGAFISTGELFF
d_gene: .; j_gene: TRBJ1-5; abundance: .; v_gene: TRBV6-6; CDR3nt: TGTGCCAGCATTCTCCGGGGGGGGTTAGGCAATCAGCCCCAGCATTTT; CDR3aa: CASILRGGLGNQPQHF
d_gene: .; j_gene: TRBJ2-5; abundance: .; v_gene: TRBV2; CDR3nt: TGTGCCAGCAGTCCGTCCGGGACCCAGTACTTC; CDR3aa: CASSPSGTQYF
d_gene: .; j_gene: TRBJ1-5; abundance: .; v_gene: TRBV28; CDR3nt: TGTGCCAGCAGTTTGTACAGTAGCAATCAGCCCCAGCATTTT; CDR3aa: CASSLYSSNQPQHF
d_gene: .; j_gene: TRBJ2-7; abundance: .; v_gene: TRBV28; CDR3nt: TGTGCCAGCAGTTTAGGACTATCCCATGATACCTACGAGCAGTACTTC; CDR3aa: CASSLGLSHDTYEQYF
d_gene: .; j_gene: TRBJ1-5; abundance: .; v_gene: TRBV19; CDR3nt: TGTGCCAGTAGCGGTTCGCCGGGACACTCCTATCAGCCCCAGCATTTT; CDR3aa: CASSGSPGHSYQPQHF
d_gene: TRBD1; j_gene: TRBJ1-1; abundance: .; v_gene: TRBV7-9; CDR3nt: TGTGCCAGCAGCTTAGCACAGGGGACTGAAGCTTTCTTT; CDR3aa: CASSLAQGTEAFF
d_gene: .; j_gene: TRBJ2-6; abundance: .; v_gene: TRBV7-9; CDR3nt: TGTGCCAGCAGCTGGGTGGGCGCGAGCTCTGGGGCCAACGTCCTGACTTTC; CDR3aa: CASSWVGASSGANVLTF
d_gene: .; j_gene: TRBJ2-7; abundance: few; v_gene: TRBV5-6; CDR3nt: TGTGCCAGCAGCTTGGGGGGAGGCTACGAGCAGTACTTC; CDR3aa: CASSLGGGYEQYF
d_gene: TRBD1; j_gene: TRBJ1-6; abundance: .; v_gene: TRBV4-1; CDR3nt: TGCGCCAGCAGCCAGTCACCGGGACAGAATAATTCACCCCTCCACTTT; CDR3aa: CASSQSPGQNNSPLHF
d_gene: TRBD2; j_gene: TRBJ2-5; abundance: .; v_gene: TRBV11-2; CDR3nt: TGTGCCAGCAGCTCATTTAGCGGGGGCTACCAAGAGACCCAGTACTTC; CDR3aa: CASSSFSGGYQETQYF
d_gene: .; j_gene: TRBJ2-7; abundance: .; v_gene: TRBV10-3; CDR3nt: TGTGCCATCAGTGGACTAGGGTACGAGCAGTACTTC; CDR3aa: CAISGLGYEQYF
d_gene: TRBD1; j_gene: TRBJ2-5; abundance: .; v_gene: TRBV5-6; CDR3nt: TGTGCCAGCAGCTACGGACAGGGGCGAGAGACCCAGTACTTC; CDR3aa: CASSYGQGRETQYF
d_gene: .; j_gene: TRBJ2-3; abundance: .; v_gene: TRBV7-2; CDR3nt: TGTGCCAGCAGCTTAAGGCGGGGCAGCACAGATACGCAGTATTTT; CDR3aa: CASSLRRGSTDTQYF
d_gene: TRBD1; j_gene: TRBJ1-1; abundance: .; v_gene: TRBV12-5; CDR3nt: TGTGCTAGTGATTGGTTGGGACAGGGTGACACTGAAGCTTTCTTT; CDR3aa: CASDWLGQGDTEAFF
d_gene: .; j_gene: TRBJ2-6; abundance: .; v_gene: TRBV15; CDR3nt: TGTGCCACCAGCAGAGATCCGGGGTCGGGGGCCAACGTCCTGACTTTC; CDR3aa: CATSRDPGSGANVLTF
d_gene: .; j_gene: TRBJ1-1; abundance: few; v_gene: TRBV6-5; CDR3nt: TGTGCCAGCCAGGTGAACACTGAAGCTTTCTTT; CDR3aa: CASQVNTEAFF
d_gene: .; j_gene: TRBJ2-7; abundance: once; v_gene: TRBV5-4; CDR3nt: TGTGCCAGCAGCTTGGCAGGCAGAGACTACGAGCAGTACTTC; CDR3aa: CASSLAGRDYEQYF
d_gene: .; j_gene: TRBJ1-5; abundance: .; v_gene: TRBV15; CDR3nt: TGTGCCACCAGCAGAGATCCAGGGGAAGAGCCCCAGCATTTT; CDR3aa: CATSRDPGEEPQHF
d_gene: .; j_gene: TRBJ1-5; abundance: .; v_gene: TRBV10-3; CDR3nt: TGTGCCATCAGTGAGTCGCTCGGGGAGAATGAGGGCAATCAGCCCCAGCATTTT; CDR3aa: CAISESLGENEGNQPQHF
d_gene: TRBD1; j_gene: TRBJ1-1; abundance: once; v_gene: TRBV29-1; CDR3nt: TGCAGCGTTGACCCGACAGGGATGAACACTGAAGCTTTCTTT; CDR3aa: CSVDPTGMNTEAFF
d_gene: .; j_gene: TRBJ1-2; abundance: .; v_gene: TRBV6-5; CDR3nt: TGTGCCAGCAGACGGTGGACGGGAGGCTACACCTTC; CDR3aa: CASRRWTGGYTF
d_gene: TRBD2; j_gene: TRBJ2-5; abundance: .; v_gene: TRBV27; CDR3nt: TGTGCCAGCAGTTTGTTTCGGGCTAGCGGGCAGGGGACCCAGTACTTC; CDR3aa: CASSLFRASGQGTQYF
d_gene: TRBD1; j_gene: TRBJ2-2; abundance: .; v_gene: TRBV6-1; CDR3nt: TGTGCCAGCAGTGTGCGGACAGGGTTCGGGGAGCTGTTTTTT; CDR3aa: CASSVRTGFGELFF
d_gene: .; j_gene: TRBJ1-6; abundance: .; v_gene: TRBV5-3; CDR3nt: TGTGCCAGAAGCTTAAGTGACGGGGGTGGGTCCCTCCACTTT; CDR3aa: CARSLSDGGGSLHF
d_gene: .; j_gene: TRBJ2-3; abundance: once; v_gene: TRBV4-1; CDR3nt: TGCGCCAGCAGCCAATTGGGGCCAGATACGCAGTATTTT; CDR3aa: CASSQLGPDTQYF
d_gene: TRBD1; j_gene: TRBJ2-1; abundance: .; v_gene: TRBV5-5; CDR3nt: TGTGCCAGCAGCCGGACAGGGGGCGGCTACAATGAGCAGTTCTTC; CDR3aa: CASSRTGGGYNEQFF
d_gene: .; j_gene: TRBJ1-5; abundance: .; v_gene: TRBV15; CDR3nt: TGTGCCACCAGTACCAGGGAAGTCGGCAATCAGCCCCAGCATTTT; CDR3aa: CATSTREVGNQPQHF
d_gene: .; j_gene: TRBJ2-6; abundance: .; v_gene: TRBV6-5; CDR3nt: TGTGCCAGCATTGGGTTGAGGTCTGCGGCCAACGTCCTGACTTTC; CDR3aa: CASIGLRSAANVLTF